This record concerns one T cell receptor (beta chain) sequence. Germline trimming cut 2 bases from V and 8 bases from J; bases unmatched to any gene: 11. Looked up from germline, CDR1 is ENHRY and CDR2 is SYGVKD. CDR3 size: 15 residues. These data originate in a study of blood T cell repertoires in COVID-19. As originally analysed: Estimation of nucleated cell counts was performed using reference gene primer amplification. Clones were sequenced by immunoSEQ multiplex PCR, and TCRdb holds only the in-frame ones, with some missing. D and trimming were read from the DNA, whereas the V and J calls and clone size are those reported in that table. The table includes tens of thousands of clones, approximately 90% detected once.

The origin of this receptor is a man in his fifties or sixties with acute or convalescent COVID-19. Sequencing was done on a sample of peripheral blood. The chain combines TRBV10-3 with TRBJ1-2; 7 bases fit TRBD1. CDR3 nucleotides: TGTGCCATCAGTGAGGGGACAGCCGAAGAAGGAGGCTACACCTTC. Translating gives CAISEGTAEEGGYTF.